This TCR beta chain was profiled in a study of T cell responses to AZD1222 COVID-19 vaccine. Study outcomes and limitations: Two AZD1222 doses significantly raised spike-specific TCR breadth and depth over controls.

About this clone itself: The target antigen is unknown.

Sequencing used immunoSEQ multiplex PCR; TCRdb keeps in-frame clones, though not all of them. This table has about 170,000 clones, 75% to 90% appearing once. Germline CDR1 reads MNHEY; CDR2 reads SVGEGT. Between the trimmed V and J ends, which lost 4 bases and 0 bases, there was a span of 10 bases. The CDR3 has 14 amino acids. This specimen was peripheral blood, taken on day 0 of AZD1222 vaccination. The chain couples TRBV6-2 or TRBV6-3 to TRBJ2-7; unclear D gene. The receptor's source is an adult in good health. Here the CDR3 reads CASSSSPLSYEQYF. The CDR3, as DNA: TGTGCCAGCAGTTCCTCTCCGCTCTCCTACGAGCAGTACTTC.